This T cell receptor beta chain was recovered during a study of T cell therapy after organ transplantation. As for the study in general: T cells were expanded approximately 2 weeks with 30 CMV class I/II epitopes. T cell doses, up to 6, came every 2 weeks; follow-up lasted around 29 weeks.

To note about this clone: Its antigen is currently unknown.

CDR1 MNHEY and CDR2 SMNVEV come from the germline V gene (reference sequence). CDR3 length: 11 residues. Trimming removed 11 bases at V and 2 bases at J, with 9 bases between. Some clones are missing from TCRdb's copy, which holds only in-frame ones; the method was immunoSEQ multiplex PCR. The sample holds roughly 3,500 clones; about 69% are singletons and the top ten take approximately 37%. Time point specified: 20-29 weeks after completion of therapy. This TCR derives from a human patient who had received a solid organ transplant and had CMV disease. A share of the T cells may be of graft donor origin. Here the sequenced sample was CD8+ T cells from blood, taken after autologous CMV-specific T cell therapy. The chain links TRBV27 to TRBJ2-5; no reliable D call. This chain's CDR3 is CAAGIQETQYF. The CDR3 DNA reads TGTGCCGCTGGGATTCAAGAGACCCAGTACTTC.